This T cell receptor (beta chain) was retrieved from a study of cytomegalovirus exposure and HLA in healthy donors. Findings of the study overall: It was likely that a cluster of highly shared sequence variants was a sequencing artifact.

PCR was performed using 60 Vbeta and 13 Jbeta primers. Some clones are missing from TCRdb's copy, which holds only in-frame ones; the method was immunoSEQ multiplex PCR. The profile shows 160,000 or so clones, about 72% of them singletons. About this clone: The target antigen is unknown.

This CDR3 spans 14 amino acids. J is TRBJ1-4 and V is TRBV21-1. TRBV21-1 is classified as a pseudogene. Specimen: PBMCs. The source of this sequence is a man aged 60 to 69 in good health and CMV-seronegative. CDR3: CASSKLRLKEKLFF. In DNA, the CDR3 is TGTGCCAGCAGCAAGCTGCGTTTAAAGGAAAAACTGTTTTTT.